This entry lists 26 T cell receptor beta chains sequenced from one sample in a study of cytomegalovirus exposure and HLA in healthy donors. Only in-frame clones appear in the TCRdb table, and some are missing; sequencing was by immunoSEQ multiplex PCR. The data contain 200,000 to 300,000 clones, 86% of them singletons. The sample taken for sequencing was PBMCs. These receptors came from a woman aged 25 to 39 in good health and CMV-seropositive.

This clone was seen more than once but under ten times. The V gene is TRBV2, the J gene TRBJ2-1, with 9 bases aligning to TRBD1. J was trimmed by 2 bases and V by 3 bases; bases with no gene match: 2. Germline values: CDR1 SNHLY, CDR2 FYNNEI. The CDR3 length is 15 residues. CDR3 residues: CASSDRDRAYNEQFF. Here the CDR3 DNA reads TGTGCCAGCAGTGACCGGGACAGGGCCTACAATGAGCAGTTCTTC.

This chain joins TRBV6-5 and TRBJ2-1, with D unresolved. V was trimmed by 2 bases and J by 6 bases, leaving 5 bases between them. The CDR3 covers 12 residues. Germline CDR1 and CDR2: MNHEY and SVGAGI. The CDR3 DNA follows: TGTGCCAGCAGTTACCTCGGCAATGAGCAGTTCTTC. Amino acid sequence: CASSYLGNEQFF.

This chain joins TRBV27 and TRBJ2-2; tentatively, D is TRBD2 (6 bases). CDR1 MNHEY and CDR2 SMNVEV come from the germline V gene (reference sequence). V lost 8 bases and J 2 bases, leaving 15 bases between the germline ends. The CDR3 contains 15 residues. The CDR3 nucleotides are TGTGCCAGCTCTGTGCGGGGTCGAAACACCGGGGAGCTGTTTTTT. This translates into CASSVRGRNTGELFF.

The chain joins TRBV10-1 to TRBJ1-1; 8 nucleotides line up with TRBD1. V lost 1 base, J lost 2 bases, and 3 bases stayed unmatched. The CDR3 loop spans 15 amino acids. Looked up from germline, CDR1 is WNHNN and CDR2 is SYGVQD (reference sequence). The CDR3 DNA follows: TGCGCCAGCAGTGAGTTCGGACAGGGAAACACTGAAGCTTTCTTT. Its translation is CASSEFGQGNTEAFF.

The V call is TRBV7-9, the J call TRBJ2-3, with D possibly matching TRBD2 (6 bases). In germline, CDR1 is SEHNR, CDR2 FQNEAQ (reference sequence). The germline V and J ends were trimmed by 0 bases and 3 bases, with 10 bases remaining between them. The CDR3 spans 15 residues. CDR3 sequence: CASSLAGGSTDTQYF. CDR3 in DNA: TGTGCCAGCAGCTTAGCGGGAGGTAGTACAGATACGCAGTATTTT.

J is TRBJ1-5 and V is TRBV19; D may be TRBD1 (5 bases). The germline gives CDR1 LNHDA, CDR2 SQIVND (reference sequence). Trimming took 8 bases from V and 3 from J, leaving 23 bases between them. CDR3 length equals 17 residues. The CDR3 spells CASAFETDLGANQPQHF. In nucleotides, the CDR3 is TGTGCCAGTGCCTTCGAGACGGATCTTGGGGCCAATCAGCCCCAGCATTTT.

The gene calls are TRBV11-1 and TRBJ2-1; D is ambiguous. The V and J ends lost 4 bases and 7 bases respectively, with 5 bases between them. The CDR3 covers 11 residues. Looked up from germline, CDR1 is SGHAT and CDR2 is FQDESV (reference sequence). The chain's CDR3 is CASSSGNEQFF. CDR3 nucleotide sequence: TGTGCCAGCAGCTCCGGTAATGAGCAGTTCTTC.

A single count supports this clone. The gene calls are TRBV29-1 and TRBJ1-1; D may be TRBD1 (5 bases). The CDR3 is 14 residues long. The V gene's germline CDR1 is SQVTM and CDR2 ANQGSEA. V lost 6 bases and J lost 0, with 14 bases in between. CDR3 sequence reads: CSVRREGLNTEAFF. The CDR3 coding sequence is TGCAGCGTGCGGCGGGAGGGGCTGAACACTGAAGCTTTCTTT.

The V and J genes are TRBV7-9 and TRBJ2-7; tentatively, D is TRBD2 (6 bases). Germline V CDR1 and CDR2: SEHNR, FQNEAQ (reference sequence). Trimming shortened V by 4 bases and J by 7 bases, and 14 bases separated the two germline ends. CDR3 length equals 13 residues. The CDR3 bases are TGTGCCAGCAGCTCTCTGGCGGGGAGAGAGCAGTACTTC. It encodes CASSSLAGREQYF.

This clone was observed a single time. V gene TRBV15 combines with J gene TRBJ1-2; tentatively, D is TRBD1 (6 bases). Germline V gene lookup returns CDR1 LNHNV and CDR2 YYDKDF (reference sequence). Between the trimmed V and J ends, which lost 3 bases and 3 bases, there was a span of 17 bases. There are 16 residues in the CDR3. For the CDR3, the DNA is TGTGCCACCAGCAGGGTTCCAACAGGGTTGGACTATGGCTACACCTTC. It translates to CATSRVPTGLDYGYTF.

The genes are TRBV28 and TRBJ2-7, with D perhaps TRBD2 (7 bases). Trimming pared 2 bases from V and 6 bases from J, leaving 14 bases between. The CDR3 loop spans 14 amino acids. From germline, CDR1 is MDHEN and CDR2 SYDVKM. This chain's CDR3 is CASSLPGGSREQYF. In DNA form, the CDR3 reads TGTGCCAGCAGTTTACCGGGGGGCTCACGCGAGCAGTACTTC.

The sample holds one count of this clone. This chain joins TRBV30 and TRBJ2-7; D gene uncertain. The V end lost 2 bases, the J end lost 3 bases, and 8 bases lay between the germline ends. The CDR3 is 12 amino acids. The germline V gene has CDR1 GTSNPN and CDR2 SVGIG (reference sequence). CDR3 sequence: CAWSSRYYEQYF. CDR3 DNA sequence: TGTGCCTGGAGTTCCCGGTACTACGAGCAGTACTTC.

This clone was seen once. CDR3 sequence reads: CASSHLTGADQPQHF. CDR3 coding DNA: TGCGCCAGCAGCCACCTTACAGGGGCCGATCAGCCCCAGCATTTT. The chain has TRBV4-1 and TRBJ1-5, with 7 bases fitting TRBD1. V shed 3 bases, J shed 5 bases, and the junction held 7 bases outside the gene matches. CDR1 is MGHRA and CDR2 is YSYEKL in the germline V gene. The CDR3 is made up of 15 amino acids.

V is TRBV27 and J is TRBJ1-4; 8 bases fit TRBD1. V shed 4 bases, J shed 7 bases, and the junction held 8 bases outside the gene matches. The CDR3 covers 15 residues. Germline-derived CDR1 and CDR2 are MNHEY and SMNVEV (reference sequence). The CDR3 loop is CASSSYPGQVEKLFF. The CDR3, as DNA: TGTGCCAGCAGTTCATACCCGGGACAGGTTGAAAAACTGTTTTTT.

The CDR3 loop is CASRLPASYNEQFF. As DNA, the CDR3 is TGTGCCAGCAGACTCCCCGCCTCCTACAATGAGCAGTTCTTC. The chain employs TRBV6-1 and TRBJ2-1; D is uncertain. CDR1 is MNHNS, CDR2 SASEGT, per germline. This CDR3 spans 14 amino acids. V gave up 6 bases and J gave up 0 bases, with 9 bases separating them.

The J gene is TRBJ2-7, the V gene TRBV27; TRBD2 matches at 11 bases. Germline values: CDR1 MNHEY, CDR2 SMNVEV (reference sequence). The CDR3 has 14 residues. The V gene end was trimmed by 5 bases and the J gene end by 1 base; junction bases not matched to a gene: 1. The CDR3 nucleotides are TGTGCCAGCAGTAGGACTAGCGGGTCCTACGAGCAGTACTTC. It specifies CASSRTSGSYEQYF.

The chain couples TRBV2 to TRBJ2-7; 7 nucleotides line up with TRBD1. CDR3 length: 15 residues. Germline CDR1 and CDR2: SNHLY and FYNNEI. J was trimmed by 6 bases and V by 4 bases; bases with no gene match: 12. The CDR3 reads CASSGWTGSSTEQYF. The CDR3 region has the DNA TGTGCCAGCAGTGGCTGGACAGGCTCTTCCACCGAGCAGTACTTC.

This chain links TRBV27 with TRBJ1-5; D not resolved. CDR1 and CDR2 (germline): MNHEY, SMNVEV (reference sequence). The V gene lost 2 bases and the J gene lost 3 bases, with 8 bases spanning the gap. The CDR3 runs 14 residues. The CDR3 region is CASSLGGFNQPQHF. The CDR3 bases are TGTGCCAGCAGTTTAGGAGGGTTCAATCAGCCCCAGCATTTT.

The chain couples TRBV27 to TRBJ2-5; 7 positions agree with TRBD1. The V gene end was trimmed by 5 bases and the J gene end by 4 bases; junction bases not matched to a gene: 7. CDR1 MNHEY and CDR2 SMNVEV come from the germline V gene (reference sequence). The CDR3 has 14 residues. CDR3 sequence reads: CASSVLQGRETQYF. The CDR3 coding sequence is TGTGCCAGCAGTGTGTTACAGGGGAGAGAGACCCAGTACTTC.

The chain combines TRBV5-1 with TRBJ1-1; 7 nucleotides agree with TRBD1. There are 15 residues in the CDR3. Unmatched junction bases numbered 6, after V lost 3 bases and J lost 1 base. The germline V gene has CDR1 SGHRS and CDR2 YFSETQ. CDR3 sequence reads: CASSSRQGANTEAFF. The CDR3 nucleotides read TGCGCCAGCAGCTCACGACAGGGTGCGAACACTGAAGCTTTCTTT. The variable domain in full, completed from reference TRBV5-1 and TRBJ1-1, reads KAGVTQTPRYLIKTRGQQVTLSCSPISGHRSVSWYQQTPGQGLQFLFEYFSETQRNKGNFPGRFSGRQFSNSRSEMNVSTLELGDSALYLCASSSRQGANTEAFFGQGTRLTVV.

The rearrangement uses TRBV2 and TRBJ2-7; 10 positions agree with TRBD2. V dropped 8 bases and J dropped 4; count of bases not matched to a gene: 8. Germline V gene data show CDR1 as SNHLY and CDR2 as FYNNEI. The CDR3 covers 14 residues. CDR3 sequence: CASGAAGGLYEQYF. The CDR3 DNA reads as TGTGCCAGCGGGGCAGCGGGAGGGTTATACGAGCAGTACTTC.

This chain joins TRBV7-8 and TRBJ2-7, with D possibly TRBD1 on 6 matching bases. In germline, CDR1 is SGHVS, CDR2 FQNEAQ. The CDR3 spans 17 residues. V shed 1 base and J shed 0 bases, with 16 bases lying between them. The CDR3 spells CASSLVVGDTHSYEQYF. In DNA form, the CDR3 reads TGTGCCAGCAGCTTAGTAGTCGGGGACACCCACTCCTACGAGCAGTACTTC.

This chain links TRBV9 with TRBJ2-1, with D maybe TRBD1 (5 bases). Germline V gives CDR1 SGDLS, CDR2 YYNGEE. V lost 0 bases and J lost 3, with 10 bases in between. This CDR3 comprises 15 residues. CDR3 DNA sequence: TGTGCCAGCAGCGTAGAAGGGGATGGCTACAATGAGCAGTTCTTC. Its protein is CASSVEGDGYNEQFF.

This chain uses TRBV27 with TRBJ2-3; perhaps TRBD1 as D (6 bases). V shed 3 bases and J shed 2 bases, with 9 bases lying between them. The CDR3 covers 14 residues. Germline CDR1 is MNHEY and CDR2 is SMNVEV (reference sequence). The CDR3 region is CASSFRGFTDTQYF. The CDR3 nucleotides read TGTGCCAGCAGTTTCAGGGGTTTCACAGATACGCAGTATTTT.

The count of this clone is one. The J gene is TRBJ2-7, the V gene TRBV4-1; 11 bases agree with TRBD2. With 2 bases clipped from V and 4 bases from J, the junction kept 7 bases outside the gene matches. The V gene's germline CDR1 is MGHRA and CDR2 YSYEKL. The CDR3 totals 16 residues. The DNA of the CDR3 is TGCGCCAGCAGCCAACCTGATACTAGCGGGGGTTACGAGCAGTACTTC. The encoded protein is CASSQPDTSGGYEQYF.

The chain uses TRBV6-5 and TRBJ2-3; TRBD1 agrees at 9 bases. The junction had 5 bases not matched to a gene; V was cut back by 2 bases and J by 2 bases. Germline CDR1 MNHEY, CDR2 SVGAGI. The CDR3 spans 16 residues. The CDR3 nucleotides are TGTGCCAGCAGTTACCAGGGACAGGGATCCACAGATACGCAGTATTTT. Translation: CASSYQGQGSTDTQYF.